A single sample is the source of the 26 T cell receptor beta chains below, sequenced in a study of identical twins. MiXCR was run by TCRdb on the 5' RACE reads, yielding one entry per CDR3 protein. There are 450,000 to 650,000 distinct CDR3 sequences in the sample; just under 10% occur only once, and around 3.1% lies in the top ten. These same data were also listed under a study on yellow fever vaccine responses in identical twins.

The sequenced material came from PBMCs. These TCRs come from a woman younger than 35 in good health.

This clonotype was seen many times. The chain uses TRBV5-1 and TRBJ2-4, with TRBD2 matching 10 bases. V lost 3 bases to trimming and J lost 6 bases; unmatched junction nucleotides: 15. This CDR3 has 18 residues. CDR1 and CDR2 from the germline V gene are SGHRS and YFSETQ. This CDR3 is CASSSGTSGIAMGNIQYF. Written as DNA, the CDR3 is TGCGCCAGCAGCTCCGGCACTAGCGGGATAGCGATGGGAAACATTCAGTACTTC.

This clonotype was recorded a few times. The CDR3 region is CSARGEPGAQETQYF. The CDR3 DNA is TGCAGTGCTAGGGGGGAGCCCGGCGCTCAAGAGACCCAGTACTTC. This chain joins TRBV20-1 and TRBJ2-5, with D perhaps assigned TRBD1 or TRBD2 (5 bases each). The CDR3 extends over 15 amino acids. The V gene's germline CDR1 is DFQATT and CDR2 SNEGSKA (reference sequence). The V end was cut by 3 bases, the J end by 2 bases, with 16 bases between.

Only a few counts were recorded for this clonotype. The chain carries TRBV6-2 or TRBV6-3 and TRBJ2-7; possibly TRBD1 or TRBD2 for D (5 bases each). The CDR3 totals 15 residues. CDR1 MNHEY and CDR2 SVGEGT come from the germline V gene. V was clipped by 6 bases and J by 3 bases, with 18 bases between them. DNA of the CDR3: TGTGCCAGCAGCCCCCGAGTGGGGGTGGGCTACGAGCAGTACTTC. Protein sequence: CASSPRVGVGYEQYF.

The chain employs TRBV27 and TRBJ2-7, with 9 bases identical to TRBD2. V was clipped by 5 bases and J by 3 bases; unmatched bases: 8. The germline CDR1 and CDR2 sequences are MNHEY and SMNVEV (reference sequence). The CDR3 has 15 amino acids. The CDR3 spells CASSPVAGAGYEQYF. The CDR3 DNA reads TGTGCCAGCAGTCCCGTAGCGGGAGCGGGCTACGAGCAGTACTTC.

The genes are TRBV5-1 and TRBJ2-5; either TRBD1 or TRBD2 may fit D (5 bases each). V lost 4 bases and J lost 5, with 12 bases in between. This CDR3 is built from 13 residues. Germline V CDR1 and CDR2: SGHRS, YFSETQ. The CDR3 spells CASSHGAVETQYF. CDR3 in DNA: TGCGCCAGCAGCCACGGGGCGGTGGAGACCCAGTACTTC.

This chain uses TRBV7-8 with TRBJ2-7; 9 bases are a match to TRBD1. This CDR3 has 17 residues. The germline gives CDR1 SGHVS, CDR2 FQNEAQ. Unmatched junction bases numbered 9, after V lost 1 base and J lost 2 bases. CDR3 loop: CASSLGGGGQGTYEQYF. CDR3 coding DNA: TGTGCCAGCAGCTTAGGAGGCGGTGGACAGGGGACCTACGAGCAGTACTTC.

This clonotype was counted only a few times. The chain is built from TRBV2 and TRBJ2-7; D is uncertain. Trimming left V 1 base short and J 0 bases short, with 10 bases between. The germline V gene has CDR1 SNHLY and CDR2 FYNNEI. There are 15 residues in the CDR3. The CDR3 coding sequence is TGTGCCAGCAGTGAAGAGTTTCTGGTCTCCTACGAGCAGTACTTC. This encodes CASSEEFLVSYEQYF.

A few counts support this clonotype. The V gene is TRBV7-9, the J gene TRBJ2-7; a possible D gene is TRBD2 (6 bases). The V and J ends lost 2 bases and 5 bases respectively, with 10 bases between them. This CDR3 region has 13 residues. Germline CDR1 is SEHNR and CDR2 is FQNEAQ (reference sequence). The chain's CDR3 is CASSLSGYHEQYF. In DNA form, the CDR3 reads TGTGCCAGCAGCTTAAGCGGGTACCACGAGCAGTACTTC.

This clonotype was seen ten or more times. This rearrangement joins TRBV20-1 to TRBJ2-2, with 7 bases matching TRBD1. Trimming took 4 bases from V and 5 from J; bases not matched to a gene: 1. Germline CDR1 and CDR2: DFQATT and SNEGSKA (reference sequence). The CDR3 consists of 12 residues. The CDR3: CSANRGTGELFF. In DNA form, the CDR3 reads TGCAGTGCTAACAGGGGAACCGGGGAGCTGTTTTTT.

In its sample, this clonotype was seen a few times. This chain links TRBV4-3 with TRBJ2-3; maybe TRBD2 (6 bases). This CDR3 contains 13 residues. CDR1 is LGHNA and CDR2 is YSLEER in the germline V gene. Trimming shortened V by 3 bases and J by 5 bases, and 9 bases separated the two germline ends. The CDR3 is CASSQRAGDTQYF. The DNA for the CDR3 is TGCGCCAGCAGCCAGAGAGCGGGAGATACGCAGTATTTT.

A note on this clonotype: Sequence at one end of the junction differs from germline and may be a read error. CDR3 DNA: TGTGCTAGCAGCTTAGTCCCGGGACTAGTACCGAGCTCCTACAATGAGCAGTTCTTC. Protein sequence: CASSLVPGLVPSSYNEQFF. The J gene is TRBJ2-1, the V gene TRBV7-7; TRBD2 matches 8 bases. The germline CDR1 and CDR2 sequences are SSHAT and FNYEAQ (reference sequence). The CDR3 runs to 19 residues.

This clonotype was seen at least ten times. The chain has TRBV3-1 and TRBJ2-7; D gene uncertain. This CDR3 comprises 13 residues. Trimming cost V 0 bases and J 5 bases, with 8 bases left between them. The germline V gene has CDR1 LGHDT and CDR2 YNNKEL (reference sequence). The CDR3: CASSQDPGHEQYF. CDR3 DNA: TGTGCCAGCAGCCAAGATCCAGGCCACGAGCAGTACTTC.

This clonotype has at least ten counts. This chain links TRBV20-1 with TRBJ2-7; TRBD2 matches at 7 bases. The CDR3 sequence is 15 residues long. Germline V gene sequence: CDR1 DFQATT, CDR2 SNEGSKA (reference sequence). Unmatched junction bases numbered 7, after V lost 0 bases and J lost 2 bases. The CDR3 reads CSARDVGRGTYEQYF. The CDR3 bases are TGCAGTGCTAGAGATGTCGGGCGGGGGACCTACGAGCAGTACTTC.

In its sample, this clonotype was seen many times. The chain carries TRBV4-3 and TRBJ2-1; D unclear. The CDR3 is made up of 15 amino acids. In germline, CDR1 is LGHNA, CDR2 YSLEER. Trimming took 2 bases from V and 1 from J, leaving 9 bases between them. The CDR3 reads CASSQQPQSYNEQFF. The CDR3 DNA reads as TGCGCCAGCAGCCAACAGCCACAATCCTACAATGAGCAGTTCTTC.

This clonotype occurred many times. This sequence joins TRBV10-3 and TRBJ2-1; no reliable D call. This CDR3 is built from 13 residues. V dropped 7 bases and J dropped 7 bases, with 14 bases sitting between them. Germline lookup yields CDR1 ENHRY and CDR2 SYGVKD. The DNA for the CDR3 is TGTGCCATCAATTCGGGCCTGGCGAATGAGCAGTTCTTC. Protein product: CAINSGLANEQFF.

The CDR3 loop is CASSLPPHNEQFF. As DNA, the CDR3 is TGTGCCAGCAGCTTACCCCCTCACAATGAGCAGTTCTTC. The chain links TRBV7-2 to TRBJ2-1; D not certain. The CDR3 extends over 13 amino acids. The germline V and J ends were trimmed by 2 bases and 5 bases, with 7 bases remaining between them. Germline-derived CDR1 and CDR2 are SGHTA and FQGNSA.

The chain combines TRBV14 with TRBJ1-6; TRBD1 matches 7 bases. Germline trimming cut 5 bases from V and 15 bases from J; bases unmatched to any gene: 10. Germline loops: CDR1 SGHDN, CDR2 FVKESK. This CDR3 region has 13 residues. The DNA for the CDR3 is TGTGCCAGCAGCACGACAGGGTCCGGTTTCCTCCACTTT. Amino acids: CASSTTGSGFLHF.

This clonotype was counted many times. Mismatch with germline at one junction end may stem from a read error. The chain recombines TRBV7-2 with TRBJ2-7; D may match TRBD1 or TRBD2 (5 bases each). Germline V gene data show CDR1 as SGHTA and CDR2 as FQGNSA. The length of the CDR3 is 13 residues. CDR3 region: CASSLGWGFPTFF. The CDR3 DNA sequence: TGTGCCAGCAGCTTAGGCTGGGGGTTCCCAACATTCTTC. Full variable domain (outside the CDR3, taken from reference TRBV7-2 and TRBJ2-7): GAGVSQSPSNKVTEKGKDVELRCDPISGHTALYWYRQSLGQGLEFLIYFQGNSAPDKSGLPSDRFSAERTGGSVSTLTIQRTQQEDSAVYLCASSLGWGFPTFFGPGTRLTVT.

This clonotype occurred a few times. The rearrangement uses TRBV3-1 and TRBJ2-5; tentatively, D is TRBD1 (6 bases). The CDR3 is 18 amino acids. The V gene's germline CDR1 is LGHDT and CDR2 YNNKEL (reference sequence). Trimming cost V 2 bases and J 4 bases, with 23 bases left between them. Here the CDR3 reads CASSQSGTNVLIGETQYF. The CDR3 bases are TGTGCCAGCAGCCAATCGGGGACAAACGTCCTCATCGGAGAGACCCAGTACTTC.

The chain links TRBV6-1 to TRBJ1-6; 8 bases line up with TRBD1. The CDR3 is made up of 16 amino acids. The germline V gene has CDR1 MNHNS and CDR2 SASEGT. J was trimmed by 0 bases and V by 7 bases; bases with no gene match: 5. The CDR3 coding sequence is TGTGCCAGCAAAAGGACAGGGAACTCCTATAATTCACCCCTCCACTTT. It translates to CASKRTGNSYNSPLHF.

In this sample, this clonotype turned up many times. The chain combines TRBV5-1 with TRBJ2-7, with D possibly matching TRBD1 (6 bases). The CDR3 runs 15 residues. Trimming removed 0 bases from V and 2 bases from J, with 12 bases in between. The germline CDR1 and CDR2 sequences are SGHRS and YFSETQ. CDR3 DNA sequence: TGCGCCAGCAGCTTGGTTGCAGGGGCCACCTACGAGCAGTACTTC. Translated: CASSLVAGATYEQYF.

This clonotype was counted between two and nine times. The rearrangement joins TRBV30 to TRBJ1-5; TRBD1 aligns across 10 bases. V lost 7 bases, J lost 6 bases, and 3 bases stayed unmatched. The length of the CDR3 is 12 residues. Germline CDR1 GTSNPN, CDR2 SVGIG (reference sequence). The CDR3 bases are TGTGCCTCACGGACAGGGGGTCAGCCCCAGCATTTT. Protein: CASRTGGQPQHF. Using reference TRBV30 and TRBJ1-5 for the parts outside the CDR3, the full variable domain is SQTIHQWPATLVQPVGSPLSLECTVEGTSNPNLYWYRQAAGRGLQLLFYSVGIGQISSEVPQNLSASRPQDRQFILSSKKLLLSDSGFYLCASRTGGQPQHFGDGTRLSIL.

The rearrangement joins TRBV7-2 to TRBJ2-5; 9 bases are shared with TRBD2. Germline V CDR1 and CDR2: SGHTA, FQGNSA. V shed 2 bases, J shed 3 bases, and the junction held 7 bases outside the gene matches. The CDR3 is 16 amino acids. The CDR3 here is CASSLMLAGAKETQYF. CDR3 nucleotide sequence: TGTGCCAGCAGCTTAATGTTAGCGGGGGCAAAAGAGACCCAGTACTTC.

This chain joins TRBV6-2 or TRBV6-3 and TRBJ1-5, with D possibly TRBD1 on 5 matching bases. There are 14 residues in the CDR3. Germline V gene data show CDR1 as MNHEY and CDR2 as SVGEGT. V shed 0 bases and J shed 5 bases, with 8 bases lying between them. CDR3 nucleotide sequence: TGTGCCAGCAGTTACTCGTCCAGGGATCAGCCCCAGCATTTT. Its translation is CASSYSSRDQPQHF.

The chain carries TRBV6-2 or TRBV6-3 and TRBJ2-7; a weak D match, TRBD1 (7 bases). The ends were cut back, 6 bases at V and 3 bases at J, with 21 bases in the middle. The CDR3 covers 16 residues. Germline V gives CDR1 MNHEY, CDR2 SVGEGT. The CDR3 DNA sequence: TGTGCCAGCAGCCTGCGGGACAGAACCATGGGCTACGAGCAGTACTTC. Its protein is CASSLRDRTMGYEQYF.

The chain combines TRBV6-2 or TRBV6-3 with TRBJ2-2, with 7 nucleotides matching TRBD2. The junction had 9 bases not matched to a gene; V was cut back by 7 bases and J by 4 bases. The CDR3 is made up of 15 amino acids. CDR1 is MNHEY and CDR2 is SVGEGT in the germline V gene. This CDR3 reads CASTGGRGGTGELFF. The CDR3 nucleotides read TGTGCCAGCACCGGAGGGAGGGGAGGCACCGGGGAGCTGTTTTTT.